This TCR beta chain was sequenced during a study of blood T cell repertoires in COVID-19. The wider study: Sites in the United States, Italy and Spain provided acute and convalescent COVID-19 samples. Sources were T cells, B-cell-depleted T cells, or PBMCs; the material itself was cDNA or gDNA.

V gave up 9 bases and J gave up 7 bases; unmatched junction bases: 6. Germline lookup yields CDR1 LNHDA and CDR2 SQIVND (reference sequence). The CDR3 is made up of 14 amino acids. This clone was counted between two and nine times. Original analysis: Reference gene primer amplification yielded estimated nucleated cell counts. The protocol was immunoSEQ multiplex PCR, while the TCRdb copy is restricted to in-frame clones and leaves out a portion. V, J and clone size were drawn from that table, and D and trimming were deduced from the DNA. The sample has about 81,000 clones; around 92% are singletons. V is TRBV19 and J is TRBJ1-6; 10 positions agree with TRBD1. Sequencing was done on a sample of peripheral blood. This TCR was sampled from a woman between 45 and 65 years old in a cohort sampled during active COVID-19. The CDR3 region is CASRRDRGNSPLHF. Written as DNA, the CDR3 is TGTGCCAGCCGCCGGGACAGGGGAAATTCACCCCTCCACTTT.